Each of the 22 T cell receptor beta chains below was sequenced from the same sample in a study of vaccination and CD4 T cells after COVID-19. These TCRs' antigens remain unknown. Treatment meaning: approximately 9-day PBMC culture with coronavirus spike peptide pools or control peptides (ViraFEST assay). Once obtained from cultured CD4+ T cells, the DNA was sequenced using the Oncomine TCR Beta short-read assay. TCRdb independently ran MiXCR on the PCR reads; one entry per CDR3 protein. The sample gives 15,000 to 20,000 distinct CDR3 sequences, 48% of which show up once; less than 5% is in the top ten. The material sequenced was CD4+ T cells from blood, cultured in vitro, taken before SARS-CoV-2 vaccination. The source is a human donor who had recovered from COVID-19.

This sequence joins TRBV20-1 and TRBJ2-7; 9 nucleotides align to TRBD2. The CDR3 has 17 amino acids. V trimming: 2 bases; J trimming: 0 bases; junction bases outside the gene matches: 11. Germline V gene sequence: CDR1 DFQATT, CDR2 SNEGSKA (reference sequence). The chain's CDR3 is CSARHPGLATHSYEQYF. The CDR3 DNA is TGCAGTGCTAGACATCCGGGACTAGCAACACACTCCTACGAGCAGTACTTC.

V usage is TRBV7-9 and J usage is TRBJ1-1; D uncertain. The CDR3 consists of 14 residues. Trimming stripped 5 bases from V and 3 bases from J, with 13 bases between. Germline CDR1 SEHNR, CDR2 FQNEAQ (reference sequence). For the CDR3, the DNA is TGTGCCAGCAGCCCAAGGAGCTCGGACACTGAAGCTTTCTTT. Translation: CASSPRSSDTEAFF.

This clonotype has more than one count but fewer than ten. The chain employs TRBV27 and TRBJ1-5; a weak D match, TRBD1 (5 bases). The V gene lost 5 bases and the J gene lost 5 bases, with 28 bases spanning the gap. In germline, CDR1 is MNHEY, CDR2 SMNVEV (reference sequence). The CDR3 covers 19 residues. The CDR3 spells CASSPHRLSPDTSHQPQHF. CDR3 DNA sequence: TGTGCCAGCAGTCCTCATAGACTTTCCCCGGACACGTCCCATCAGCCCCAGCATTTT.

V is TRBV20-1 and J is TRBJ1-6; 7 bases agree with TRBD1. J lost 6 bases, V lost 0 bases, and 8 bases had no gene match. Germline lookup yields CDR1 DFQATT and CDR2 SNEGSKA (reference sequence). This CDR3 has 16 residues. CDR3 DNA: TGCAGTGCTAGAGATCTCCGACAGGGCATTAATTCACCCCTCCACTTT. Encoded protein: CSARDLRQGINSPLHF.

Only a few counts were recorded for this clonotype. CDR3 nucleotide sequence: TGTGCCAGCAGTGAAGATGGTGGGGGAGATACGCAGTATTTT. It specifies CASSEDGGGDTQYF. The chain uses TRBV2 and TRBJ2-3; the D gene could be TRBD1 or TRBD2 (5 bases each). CDR3 length: 14 amino acids. Trimming left V 1 base short and J 5 bases short, with 10 bases between. Germline loops: CDR1 SNHLY, CDR2 FYNNEI.

This clonotype has a single count. The chain combines TRBV6-5 with TRBJ1-2, with D hard to call. Germline CDR1 and CDR2: MNHEY and SVGAGI. V gave up 6 bases and J gave up 1 base, with 9 bases separating them. This CDR3 has 13 residues. The DNA of the CDR3 is TGTGCCAGCAGATCCCGGAGTAACTATGGCTACACCTTC. Protein product: CASRSRSNYGYTF.

This clonotype was seen a few times. The chain employs TRBV30 and TRBJ1-2; tentative D call: TRBD1 (5 bases). Germline V gene sequence: CDR1 GTSNPN, CDR2 SVGIG (reference sequence). V was cut by 3 bases and J by 4 bases, with 9 bases left in between. The CDR3 covers 12 residues. CDR3: CAWRGRFYGYTF. The CDR3 bases are TGTGCCTGGAGGGGACGGTTCTATGGCTACACCTTC. Together with reference TRBV30 and TRBJ1-2, the CDR3 gives the full variable domain: SQTIHQWPATLVQPVGSPLSLECTVEGTSNPNLYWYRQAAGRGLQLLFYSVGIGQISSEVPQNLSASRPQDRQFILSSKKLLLSDSGFYLCAWRGRFYGYTFGSGTRLTVV.

V gene TRBV11-1 combines with J gene TRBJ2-5; 8 nucleotides line up with TRBD2. Germline assignment: CDR1 SGHAT and CDR2 FQDESV (reference sequence). The CDR3 loop spans 16 amino acids. V lost 4 bases and J lost 3; bases outside the gene matches: 10. Here the CDR3 reads CASSSLAGFGEETQYF. The CDR3 coding sequence is TGTGCCAGCAGCTCTTTAGCGGGATTTGGAGAAGAGACCCAGTACTTC.

This clonotype was detected a few times. The gene calls are TRBV6-1 and TRBJ2-5, with 9 bases aligning to TRBD1. This CDR3 comprises 16 residues. Trimming cost V 4 bases and J 7 bases; bases outside gene matches: 13. The germline CDR1 and CDR2 sequences are MNHNS and SASEGT. CDR3 residues: CASSAYQPRGQGTQYF. DNA for the CDR3: TGTGCCAGCAGTGCGTACCAACCACGGGGACAGGGGACCCAGTACTTC.

Here the CDR3 DNA reads TGCAGTGCTAGAGAGAGTGGGCAGGGGGTCTATGGCTACACCTTC. It codes for CSARESGQGVYGYTF. The V gene is TRBV20-1, the J gene TRBJ1-2; 7 nucleotides align to TRBD1. V shed 0 bases, J shed 4 bases, and the junction held 8 bases outside the gene matches. The germline gives CDR1 DFQATT, CDR2 SNEGSKA (reference sequence). This CDR3 contains 15 residues.

The chain has TRBV7-3 and TRBJ2-1; the match to TRBD1 covers 10 bases. V shed 5 bases and J 8 bases; nucleotides not matched to a gene: 6. Germline lookup yields CDR1 SGHTA and CDR2 FQGTGA. This CDR3 spans 14 amino acids. This chain's CDR3 is CASSPDRGRDEQFF. In DNA, the CDR3 is TGTGCCAGCAGCCCAGACAGGGGGCGGGATGAGCAGTTCTTC.

This rearrangement joins TRBV28 to TRBJ2-5, with TRBD1 identical over 8 bases. Trimming cost V 5 bases and J 3 bases; bases outside gene matches: 5. CDR3 length: 14 residues. In germline, CDR1 is MDHEN, CDR2 SYDVKM. CDR3 nucleotides: TGTGCCAGCAGTCCATCGGACAGGGAAGAGACCCAGTACTTC. Translating gives CASSPSDREETQYF. Full variable domain (outside the CDR3, taken from reference TRBV28 and TRBJ2-5): DVKVTQSSRYLVKRTGEKVFLECVQDMDHENMFWYRQDPGLGLRLIYFSYDVKMKEKGDIPEGYSVSREKKERFSLILESASTNQTSMYLCASSPSDREETQYFGPGTRLLVL.

By share, this clonotype counts as medium-sized. The chain couples TRBV6-2 or TRBV6-3 to TRBJ1-2, with 8 bases aligning to TRBD1. Germline V gene lookup returns CDR1 MNHEY and CDR2 SVGEGT. This CDR3 has 13 amino acids. The V segment lost 6 bases and the J segment 6 bases; nucleotides outside the gene matches: 6. This chain's CDR3 is CASRKTGEDGYTF. In nucleotides, the CDR3 is TGTGCCAGCAGAAAGACAGGGGAGGATGGCTACACCTTC.

This chain connects TRBV28 to TRBJ2-7; no definite D call. Trimming removed 2 bases at V and 2 bases at J, with 13 bases between. CDR1 is MDHEN, CDR2 SYDVKM, per germline. This CDR3 is 15 amino acids long. The CDR3 nucleotides are TGTGCCAGCAGTTTACCGACGACCGGGCCCTACGAGCAGTACTTC. Translating gives CASSLPTTGPYEQYF.

The rearrangement joins TRBV27 to TRBJ2-7, with 9 bases that match TRBD1. V was pared by 6 bases and J by 1 base, with 10 bases of the junction left unmatched. The CDR3 is made up of 16 amino acids. From germline, CDR1 is MNHEY and CDR2 SMNVEV (reference sequence). The CDR3 nucleotides are TGTGCCAGCAGGGGGGGACAGGGCGTCCGGTCCTACGAGCAGTACTTC. Amino acids: CASRGGQGVRSYEQYF.

This clonotype was counted a few times. The V gene is TRBV19, the J gene TRBJ1-2, with 10 bases fitting TRBD1. V lost 7 bases to trimming and J lost 5 bases; unmatched junction nucleotides: 10. The CDR3 sequence is 15 residues long. Germline V gene sequence: CDR1 LNHDA, CDR2 SQIVND (reference sequence). CDR3 in DNA: TGTGCCAGTACCGGACAGGGGGAGGTGGGGTATGGCTACACCTTC. It is translated as CASTGQGEVGYGYTF.

The chain employs TRBV27 and TRBJ2-7; TRBD2 matches at 9 bases. The CDR3 has 15 amino acids. Germline V gives CDR1 MNHEY, CDR2 SMNVEV (reference sequence). Losses at the gene ends were 10 bases for V and 0 bases for J; bases not matched to a gene: 10. CDR3 sequence (DNA): TGTGCCACCCAGAAGACTAGCGGCTTCTCCTACGAGCAGTACTTC. Translation gives CATQKTSGFSYEQYF.

This clonotype turned up a few times. The chain uses TRBV6-2 or TRBV6-3 and TRBJ1-1, with D unclear. The CDR3 extends over 11 amino acids. Trimming cost V 4 bases and J 11 bases, with 11 bases left between them. Germline values: CDR1 MNHEY, CDR2 SVGEGT. The CDR3 region has the DNA TGTGCCAGCAGTTTTGGGAGGACGGCTTTCTTT. Translating gives CASSFGRTAFF.

In this sample, this clonotype is large. The V call is TRBV6-4, the J call TRBJ1-2, with D hard to call. The CDR3 is made up of 13 amino acids. Trimming took 6 bases from V and 0 from J, leaving 8 bases between them. In germline, CDR1 is MRHNA, CDR2 SNTAGT. Here the CDR3 reads CASSPGANYGYTF. The DNA of the CDR3 is TGTGCCAGCAGCCCCGGGGCTAACTATGGCTACACCTTC.

This clonotype was observed once. V usage is TRBV11-2 and J usage is TRBJ2-7, with TRBD2 identical over 10 bases. This CDR3 spans 17 amino acids. Germline assignment: CDR1 SGHAT and CDR2 FQNNGV. The V and J ends lost 1 base and 0 bases, in that order; junction bases with no gene match: 6. CDR3 sequence: CASSLVGSGRSSYEQYF. The CDR3 DNA reads TGTGCCAGCAGCTTAGTGGGTAGCGGGAGGAGCTCCTACGAGCAGTACTTC.

This clonotype was recorded only once. The chain recombines TRBV4-1 with TRBJ1-6; D call uncertain. The V end lost 0 bases, the J end lost 0 bases, and 12 bases lay between the germline ends. This CDR3 has 18 residues. CDR1 and CDR2 from the germline V gene are MGHRA and YSYEKL. In DNA, the CDR3 is TGCGCCAGCAGCCAAGAGCTAGGGATGAGCTCCTATAATTCACCCCTCCACTTT. Translation gives CASSQELGMSSYNSPLHF.

The V call is TRBV5-6, the J call TRBJ1-1, with D tentatively TRBD1 (5 bases). Germline V CDR1 and CDR2: SGHDT, YYEEEE. The germline V and J ends were trimmed by 0 bases and 1 base, with 7 bases remaining between them. The CDR3 extends over 14 amino acids. The CDR3 here is CASSLGQPNTEAFF. CDR3 DNA sequence: TGTGCCAGCAGCTTGGGACAGCCGAACACTGAAGCTTTCTTT.